The 7 T cell receptor beta chains given below trace back to one sample, sequenced in a study of blood T cells in healthy people across ages. Through a sample-barcoded 5' primer and a J-beta primer mix, a second PCR was run for roughly 6 to 11 cycles. TCRdb processed the 5' RACE reads anew with MiXCR; each CDR3 protein has one entry. The data show approximately 810,000 distinct CDR3 sequences, with 25% to 30% seen just once and around 16% held by the top ten. Source material: blood. Receptors originate from a woman aged 80 or older in good health.

Notes on this clonotype: This may be a read error, as it is one base from a much larger clone. DNA for the CDR3: TGTGCCGGCAGCTTAGGGGACAGGGGTGGCGGCTACACCTTC. This translates into CAGSLGDRGGGYTF. The chain is built from TRBV7-2 and TRBJ1-2, with 10 bases fitting TRBD1. The CDR3 consists of 14 residues. Germline CDR1 is SGHTA and CDR2 is FQGNSA.

The sample holds a few counts of this clonotype. The chain employs TRBV20-1 and TRBJ1-1; D may be TRBD1 (6 bases). Germline-derived CDR1 and CDR2 are DFQATT and SNEGSKA (reference sequence). The CDR3 extends over 12 amino acids. CDR3 sequence reads: CRVEGGNTEAFF. The CDR3 DNA sequence: TGCAGGGTAGAAGGGGGGAACACTGAAGCTTTCTTT.

This chain joins TRBV7-9 and TRBJ1-1; D not resolved. The germline CDR1 and CDR2 sequences are SEHNR and FQNEAQ (reference sequence). This CDR3 region has 14 residues. V lost 3 bases, J lost 6 bases, and 14 bases lay in between. This CDR3 is CASSLTEGAAEAFF. As DNA, the CDR3 is TGTGCCAGCAGCTTGACGGAGGGAGCGGCTGAAGCTTTCTTT.

In the case of this clonotype: A read error may be the cause here, since a much bigger clone is one base away. The chain links TRBV4-2 to TRBJ2-1; perhaps TRBD2 as D (6 bases). The tail of the sequence fits TRBJ2-7 better, so the J call may be wrong. Germline CDR1 is LGHNA and CDR2 is YNFKEQ. CDR3 length: 16 residues. The CDR3 DNA follows: TGTGCCAGCAGTCGGAGACGGGGGAGCTCCTACAATGAGCAGTACTTC. Translation: CASSRRRGSSYNEQYF.

This clonotype was recorded at least ten times. The chain combines TRBV15 with TRBJ2-3; D is possibly TRBD1 or TRBD2 (7 bases each). Germline V gene sequence: CDR1 LNHNV, CDR2 YYDKDF (reference sequence). CDR3 length: 15 residues. V lost 5 bases to trimming and J lost 2 bases, with 14 bases between them. CDR3 sequence: CATSPQGRATDTQYF. CDR3 nucleotide sequence: TGTGCCACCAGCCCACAGGGGAGGGCCACAGATACGCAGTATTTT. Looking up the rest from reference TRBV15 and TRBJ2-3 gives the full variable domain: DAMVIQNPRYQVTQFGKPVTLSCSQTLNHNVMYWYQQKSSQAPKLLFHYYDKDFNNEADTPDNFQSRRPNTSFCFLDIRSPGLGDTAMYLCATSPQGRATDTQYFGPGTRLTVL.

This clonotype appeared many times. The chain combines TRBV5-1 with TRBJ2-5, with D perhaps matching TRBD2 (5 bases). This CDR3 region has 17 residues. Germline V CDR1 and CDR2: SGHRS, YFSETQ. The V gene lost 4 bases and the J gene lost 5 bases, with 24 bases spanning the gap. The CDR3 sequence is CASSLGYDALSAETQYF. CDR3 nucleotides: TGCGCCAGCAGCCTAGGTTACGATGCCCTTAGCGCGGAGACCCAGTACTTC.

This clonotype was seen a handful of times. The chain uses TRBV6-5 and TRBJ1-4; 10 nucleotides agree with TRBD1. Germline trimming cut 6 bases from V and 4 bases from J; bases unmatched to any gene: 5. This CDR3 is 15 amino acids long. Per germline, CDR1 MNHEY and CDR2 SVGAGI. The CDR3 DNA follows: TGTGCCAGCAGCCGAGGACAGGGGGTTAATGAAAAACTGTTTTTT. It encodes CASSRGQGVNEKLFF.